A selection of T cell receptor beta chains follows, all from one sample in a study of graft-versus-host responses after intestinal transplantation. These TCRs are of unknown antigen specificity. TCRdb's copy holds only in-frame clones and misses some; the assay was immunoSEQ multiplex PCR. The data hold about 99,000 clones, with 87% observed a single time. Sequencing used unstimulated CD4+ T cells sorted from spleen or lymph node cells, obtained before intestinal transplant. Receptors were obtained from a human donor who received an intestinal transplant. Each CDR3 is given with its conserved first and last residue. D genes are given only for firm matches. Not every row has a clone size; where given, it reads once, few, many or a size class.

CDR3 length,D gene,clone size,V gene,J gene,CDR3 DNA,CDR3 protein
15,-,once,TRBV5-6,TRBJ2-1,TGTGCCAGCAGCTTGGTCGTCGCGGACTACGGTGAGCAGTTCTTC,CASSLVVADYGEQFF
13,-,-,TRBV2,TRBJ2-3,TGTGCCAGCAGTGTGGGGGGCTTGGATACGCAGTATTTT,CASSVGGLDTQYF
14,TRBD2,-,TRBV29-1,TRBJ2-3,TGCAGCGTCGGAGTCGTAGCGGGGCTCGATACGCAGTATTTT,CSVGVVAGLDTQYF
14,TRBD1,-,TRBV7-6,TRBJ2-2,TGTGCCGCCGCCGCCAGGGGGTTGGCCGGGGAGCTGTTTTTT,CAAAARGLAGELFF
14,-,-,TRBV7-2,TRBJ1-1,TGTGCCAGCAGCTTGACAGTCATGAACACTGAAGCTTTCTTT,CASSLTVMNTEAFF
15,-,-,TRBV5-1,TRBJ1-4,TGCGCCAGCAGCTTAAACGGTGCAACTAATGAAAAACTGTTTTTT,CASSLNGATNEKLFF
13,-,-,TRBV7-2,TRBJ1-5,TGTGCCAGCAGCTTAGTGGACGGTCAGCCCCAGCATTTT,CASSLVDGQPQHF
16,TRBD1,-,TRBV27,TRBJ2-7,TGTGCCAGCAGTCCGGGGACAGGGGTCCCTTCCTACGAGCAGTACTTC,CASSPGTGVPSYEQYF
14,-,-,TRBV5-1,TRBJ1-1,TGCGCCAGCAGCTTGGACAGGGCGAACACTGAAGCTTTCTTT,CASSLDRANTEAFF
14,TRBD1,once,TRBV27,TRBJ1-2,TGTGCCAGCAGTTTTAGGGGACAGCGCTATGGCTACACCTTC,CASSFRGQRYGYTF
14,-,-,TRBV4-1,TRBJ1-2,TGCGCCAGCAGCCCCCCGGGGGGGAAGGATGGCTACACCTTC,CASSPPGGKDGYTF
16,TRBD2,few,TRBV4-2,TRBJ2-7,TGTGCCAGCAGCCGCCTGACTAGCGGGACCCCCTACGAGCAGTACTTC,CASSRLTSGTPYEQYF
19,-,-,TRBV12-5,TRBJ1-1,TGTGCTAGTGGTCCCTCGTTCCCCAGGGAAATTGGTGTGAACACTGAAGCTTTCTTT,CASGPSFPREIGVNTEAFF
14,-,-,TRBV6-5,TRBJ1-1,TGTGCCAGCAGTTACTCAAAACTGAACACTGAAGCTTTCTTT,CASSYSKLNTEAFF
15,TRBD2,-,TRBV11-2,TRBJ2-5,TGTGCCAGCAGCTTAGTCCCTAGCGGCCAAGAGACCCAGTACTTC,CASSLVPSGQETQYF
14,TRBD1,-,TRBV6-5,TRBJ1-1,TGTGCCAGCAGCTTCTCGAGACAGGGGGCGAGAACTTTCTTT,CASSFSRQGARTFF
14,-,-,TRBV21-1,TRBJ2-7,TGTGCCAGCAGCAAAGTCCCGAGGGCATACGAGCAGTACTTC,CASSKVPRAYEQYF
14,-,-,TRBV2,TRBJ1-1,TGTGCCAGCACCGAAGGACGGTTGAACACTGAAGCTTTCTTT,CASTEGRLNTEAFF
15,TRBD2,once,TRBV5-4,TRBJ2-5,TGTGCCAGCAGCCCGGGACTAGCGGTTCAAGAGACCCAGTACTTC,CASSPGLAVQETQYF
15,TRBD2,-,TRBV7-7,TRBJ2-7,TGTGCCAGCAGCTTAGAGGGCGGGAGAACATTCGAGCAGTACTTC,CASSLEGGRTFEQYF
15,TRBD2,-,TRBV2,TRBJ2-5,TGTGCCAGCAGTGAGAGACTAGCGGGTCAAGAGACCCAGTACTTC,CASSERLAGQETQYF
14,-,-,TRBV28,TRBJ1-5,TGTGCCAGCAGTCTGGGACGGCTGAATCAGCCCCAGCATTTT,CASSLGRLNQPQHF
15,TRBD1,-,TRBV19,TRBJ1-2,TGTGCCAGTAGTATAGGGACAGGCGCAGACTATGGCTACACCTTC,CASSIGTGADYGYTF
13,-,-,TRBV5-1,TRBJ2-1,TGCGCCAGCAGCTTGAGGTGGGGCAATGAGCAGTTCTTC,CASSLRWGNEQFF
15,-,few,TRBV10-3,TRBJ2-2,TGTGCCATCAGTGAGAAACAGGGTGGCACCGGGGAGCTGTTTTTT,CAISEKQGGTGELFF
13,-,-,TRBV5-1,TRBJ1-2,TGCGCCAGCAGCCCTGGAGCGGGCTATGGCTACACCTTC,CASSPGAGYGYTF
14,-,-,TRBV9,TRBJ2-5,TGTGCCAGCAGCGTAGTGGGAGATCGGGGGACCCAGTACTTC,CASSVVGDRGTQYF
16,-,-,TRBV5-1,TRBJ2-7,TGCGCCAGCAGTCTCACCCCGGGGAGGTCATCCGGCGAGCAGTACTTC,CASSLTPGRSSGEQYF
16,-,few,TRBV19,TRBJ1-3,TGTGCCAGTAGTATAGGGAGGCAAAGCTCTGGAAACACCATATATTTT,CASSIGRQSSGNTIYF
14,-,-,TRBV27,TRBJ1-4,TGTGCCAGCAGTTTAATAGGGATTAATGAAAAACTGTTTTTT,CASSLIGINEKLFF
15,-,-,TRBV7-2,TRBJ1-3,TGTGCCAGCAGCTTAAGGCGCCGCTCTGGAAACACCATATATTTT,CASSLRRRSGNTIYF
14,-,-,TRBV6-5,TRBJ1-1,TGTGCCAGCAGGACGTCCCCTGGGTACACTGAAGCTTTCTTT,CASRTSPGYTEAFF
16,-,-,TRBV19,TRBJ1-1,TGTGCCAGTAGTGCGCGGACAGATTTTGGGAACACTGAAGCTTTCTTT,CASSARTDFGNTEAFF
16,-,-,TRBV9,TRBJ2-2,TGTGCCAGCAGCTTACCAAGCACAGCGAATCTCGGGGAGCTGTTTTTT,CASSLPSTANLGELFF
12,-,once,TRBV28,TRBJ2-7,TGTGCCAGCACCCCCAGTTCACGGGAGCAGTACTTC,CASTPSSREQYF
14,-,-,TRBV5-6,TRBJ1-5,TGTGCCAGCAGCTTGCGACAGGCCTATCAGCCCCAGCATTTT,CASSLRQAYQPQHF
12,-,-,TRBV5-4,TRBJ1-1,TGTGCCAGCTATGGGGCGAGGACTGAAGCTTTCTTT,CASYGARTEAFF
13,-,-,TRBV11-2,TRBJ2-7,TGTGCCAGCGCTTTGGACAGTCCCTACGAGCAGTACTTC,CASALDSPYEQYF
14,-,few,TRBV6-5,TRBJ2-1,TGTGCCAGCAGTTTCGACCCCTCCTACAATGAGCAGTTCTTC,CASSFDPSYNEQFF
15,TRBD1,once,TRBV7-3,TRBJ2-2,TGTGCCAGCAGCCCGCAGGGGGCGCACACCGGGGAGCTGTTTTTT,CASSPQGAHTGELFF
15,-,-,TRBV6-5,TRBJ2-6,TGTGCCAGCAGCAGAGGTCCGTCTGGGGCCAACGTCCTGACTTTC,CASSRGPSGANVLTF
14,TRBD2,-,TRBV5-1,TRBJ2-1,TGCGCCAGCGGAAGCGGGGGCGCCTACAATGAGCAGTTCTTC,CASGSGGAYNEQFF
16,-,-,TRBV13,TRBJ1-2,TGTGCCAGCAGCTTAGAAGGGGGGGCAGCTAACTATGGCTACACCTTC,CASSLEGGAANYGYTF